This T cell receptor beta chain was found in a study of blood T cell repertoires in COVID-19. Study as a whole: Samples taken during acute and convalescent COVID-19 were collected in the United States, Italy and Spain.

Clones were read by immunoSEQ multiplex PCR, and TCRdb kept only the in-frame ones, dropping some. The profile shows under 7,000 clones, roughly 80% of them singletons. V was cut by 6 bases and J by 2 bases, with 8 bases left in between. The CDR3 contains 12 residues. Germline CDR1 and CDR2: MRHNA and SNTAGT. The chain uses TRBV6-4 and TRBJ2-7; no clear D. The sequence was obtained from a human donor in a cohort sampled during active COVID-19. Sequencing input: peripheral blood. CDR3 residues: CASSRVPYEQYF. The CDR3 DNA reads TGTGCCAGCAGCCGGGTTCCCTACGAGCAGTACTTC.